A single sample is the source of the 13 T cell receptor beta chains below, sequenced in a study of T cell repertoires in cytomegalovirus infection. TCRdb fed the reads into MiXCR, producing one record per CDR3 protein. The table includes 200,000 or so distinct CDR3 sequences, approximately 28% detected once. Source material: PBMCs. The source of these receptors is a human donor in good health (CMV status not recorded). Some clones in this sample may be carry-over from other donors' samples.

There are a few counts of this clonotype. This rearrangement joins TRBV7-6 to TRBJ2-2; D is uncertain. The CDR3 has 17 residues. Per the germline V gene, CDR1 is SGHVS and CDR2 is FNYEAQ. V lost 2 bases, J lost 0 bases, and 13 bases lay in between. The CDR3 DNA sequence: TGTGCCAGCAGCTTACTGGGCACCCTCGCGAACACCGGGGAGCTGTTTTTT. As protein: CASSLLGTLANTGELFF. Supplemented by reference TRBV7-6 and TRBJ2-2, the full variable domain reads GAGVSQSPRYKVTKRGQDVALRCDPISGHVSLYWYRQALGQGPEFLTYFNYEAQQDKSGLPNDRFSAERPEGSISTLTIQRTEQRDSAMYRCASSLLGTLANTGELFFGEGSRLTVL.

V gene TRBV7-9 combines with J gene TRBJ1-4; D remains ambiguous. CDR1 SEHNR and CDR2 FQNEAQ come from the germline V gene (reference sequence). This CDR3 region has 12 residues. The V end lost 7 bases, the J end lost 8 bases, and 11 bases lay between the germline ends. For the CDR3, the DNA is TGTGCCAGCAACCCCTCTGGGGAAAAACTGTTTTTT. Residues: CASNPSGEKLFF.

The chain has TRBV7-3 and TRBJ2-7; TRBD1 matches 11 bases. Germline CDR1 SGHTA, CDR2 FQGTGA. The CDR3 consists of 15 residues. With 3 bases clipped from V and 2 bases from J, the junction kept 3 bases outside the gene matches. This chain's CDR3 is CASSLEGQGAYEQYF. DNA of the CDR3: TGTGCCAGCAGCTTGGAGGGACAGGGGGCCTACGAGCAGTACTTC.

This clonotype was observed many times. CDR3 in DNA: TGTGCCAGCAGCTCGCGGGACGGAAATTCACCCCTCCACTTT. Amino acids: CASSSRDGNSPLHF. The chain has TRBV7-2 and TRBJ1-6, with D maybe TRBD1 (5 bases). V was cut by 4 bases and J by 7 bases, with 11 bases left in between. The length of the CDR3 is 14 residues. CDR1 SGHTA and CDR2 FQGNSA come from the germline V gene.

This clonotype was seen a handful of times. The chain links TRBV20-1 to TRBJ1-3; tentatively, D is TRBD1 (5 bases). Per the germline V gene, CDR1 is DFQATT and CDR2 is SNEGSKA (reference sequence). The CDR3 loop spans 17 amino acids. With 4 bases removed from V and 0 bases from J, the gap between germline ends came to 19 bases. The CDR3 DNA reads TGCAGTGCTACACCTGCCCTGGCAGGGACCTCTGGAAACACCATATATTTT. Encoded protein: CSATPALAGTSGNTIYF.

This chain links TRBV7-8 with TRBJ1-1, with 7 bases that match TRBD1. V dropped 4 bases and J dropped 5; count of bases not matched to a gene: 13. This CDR3 comprises 16 residues. Germline loops: CDR1 SGHVS, CDR2 FQNEAQ. The CDR3 spells CASSSLAQGSGTEAFF. The CDR3, as DNA: TGTGCCAGCAGCTCCCTCGCACAGGGGTCAGGGACTGAAGCTTTCTTT.

This clonotype appeared a few times. J is TRBJ1-2 and V is TRBV7-6; D is perhaps TRBD1 (5 bases). CDR1 SGHVS and CDR2 FNYEAQ come from the germline V gene. V was cut by 4 bases and J by 4 bases, with 10 bases left in between. This CDR3 region has 13 residues. CDR3 DNA: TGTGCCAGCAGCTCGCCGACAGTCTATGGCTACACCTTC. This encodes CASSSPTVYGYTF.

Only a few counts were recorded for this clonotype. This chain connects TRBV7-8 to TRBJ2-7; the D is unclear. Trimming removed 2 bases at V and 3 bases at J, with 11 bases between. This CDR3 is 14 amino acids long. Germline values: CDR1 SGHVS, CDR2 FQNEAQ. Here the CDR3 reads CASSLSIKFYEQYF. DNA for the CDR3: TGTGCCAGCAGCTTATCCATTAAATTCTACGAGCAGTACTTC.

The V and J genes are TRBV3-1 and TRBJ2-1; D unresolved. From germline, CDR1 is LGHDT and CDR2 YNNKEL (reference sequence). Trimming removed 0 bases at V and 0 bases at J, with 15 bases between. The CDR3 consists of 18 residues. The DNA for the CDR3 is TGTGCCAGCAGCCAAGATAGGCCGCGCGGAAGCTCCTACAATGAGCAGTTCTTC. Its protein is CASSQDRPRGSSYNEQFF.

Here the CDR3 DNA reads TGTGCCAGCAGCTCACGGGACAGACAGCCCCAGCATTTT. This encodes CASSSRDRQPQHF. The chain links TRBV7-9 to TRBJ1-5, with 7 bases aligning to TRBD1. The CDR3 totals 13 residues. In germline, CDR1 is SEHNR, CDR2 FQNEAQ (reference sequence). The J segment lost 7 bases and the V segment lost 4 bases, leaving 4 bases of the junction unmatched.

This clonotype appeared many times. The V call is TRBV7-2, the J call TRBJ1-1; TRBD1 agrees at 9 bases. Trimming at V came to 5 bases and at J to 0 bases, leaving 10 bases not matched to a gene. This CDR3 region has 17 residues. Germline lookup yields CDR1 SGHTA and CDR2 FQGNSA. Here the CDR3 reads CASSIRDRAMMNTEAFF. The CDR3 nucleotides are TGTGCCAGCAGCATAAGGGACAGGGCGATGATGAACACTGAAGCTTTCTTT.

This rearrangement joins TRBV6-2 or TRBV6-3 to TRBJ2-5, with D perhaps matching TRBD1 or TRBD2 (6 bases each). Germline loops: CDR1 MNHEY, CDR2 SVGEGT. The CDR3 runs to 16 residues. Trimming shortened V by 1 base and J by 3 bases, and 15 bases separated the two germline ends. The CDR3 DNA is TGTGCCAGCAGTTACTATCCTAGGGGGGAAGAAGAGACCCAGTACTTC. Translation: CASSYYPRGEEETQYF.

This clonotype has a handful of counts. This chain links TRBV7-2 with TRBJ2-1; 7 bases agree with TRBD2. Trimming cost V 3 bases and J 2 bases; bases outside gene matches: 4. The germline V gene has CDR1 SGHTA and CDR2 FQGNSA. The CDR3 totals 15 residues. CDR3 amino acids: CASSFGLGTYNEQFF. As DNA, the CDR3 is TGTGCCAGCAGCTTTGGACTAGGCACCTACAATGAGCAGTTCTTC.